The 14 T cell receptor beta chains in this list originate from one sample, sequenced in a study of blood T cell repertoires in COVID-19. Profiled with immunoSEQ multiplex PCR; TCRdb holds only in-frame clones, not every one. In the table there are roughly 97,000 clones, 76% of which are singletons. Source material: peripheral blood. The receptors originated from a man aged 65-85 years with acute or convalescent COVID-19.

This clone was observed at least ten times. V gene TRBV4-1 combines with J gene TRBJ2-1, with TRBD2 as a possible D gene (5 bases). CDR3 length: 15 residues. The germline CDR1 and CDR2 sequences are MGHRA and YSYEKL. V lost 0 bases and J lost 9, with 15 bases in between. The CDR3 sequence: CASSQDAGWVGEQFF. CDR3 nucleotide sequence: TGCGCCAGCAGCCAAGATGCGGGTTGGGTAGGTGAGCAGTTCTTC.

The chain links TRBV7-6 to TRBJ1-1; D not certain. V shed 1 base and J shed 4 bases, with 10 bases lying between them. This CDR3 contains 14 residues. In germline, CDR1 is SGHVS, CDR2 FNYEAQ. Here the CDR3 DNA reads TGTGCCAGCAGCTTAGGGAGGGAGAGCACTGAAGCTTTCTTT. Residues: CASSLGRESTEAFF.

The CDR3 sequence is CASSFTGTSYPGELFF. CDR3 coding DNA: TGTGCCAGCAGCTTTACCGGGACTAGCTATCCCGGGGAGCTGTTTTTT. This chain connects TRBV5-5 to TRBJ2-2, with 9 bases that match TRBD2. The CDR3 loop spans 16 amino acids. The germline V gene has CDR1 SGHKS and CDR2 YYEKEE (reference sequence). Trimming removed 2 bases from V and 6 bases from J; junction bases left unmatched: 8.

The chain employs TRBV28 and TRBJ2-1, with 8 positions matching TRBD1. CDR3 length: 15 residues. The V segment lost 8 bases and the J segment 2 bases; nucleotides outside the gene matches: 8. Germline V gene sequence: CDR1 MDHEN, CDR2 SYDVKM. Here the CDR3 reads CASGHRGATYNEQFF. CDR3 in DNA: TGTGCCAGCGGACACAGGGGGGCGACCTACAATGAGCAGTTCTTC.

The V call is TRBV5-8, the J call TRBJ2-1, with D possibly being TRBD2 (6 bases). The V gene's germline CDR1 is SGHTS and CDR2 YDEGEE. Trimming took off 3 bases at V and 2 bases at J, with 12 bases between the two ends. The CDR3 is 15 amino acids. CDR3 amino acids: CASSYTSLTYNEQFF. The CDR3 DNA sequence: TGTGCCAGCAGCTATACTAGCCTCACCTACAATGAGCAGTTCTTC.

The CDR3: CASSLGRSDRYTEAFF. CDR3 sequence (DNA): TGCGCCAGCAGCTTGGGGCGATCTGACAGATACACTGAAGCTTTCTTT. The chain combines TRBV5-1 with TRBJ1-1, with TRBD1 as a possible D gene (5 bases). The V gene lost 0 bases and the J gene lost 3 bases, with 15 bases spanning the gap. Germline V gives CDR1 SGHRS, CDR2 YFSETQ. The CDR3 consists of 16 residues.

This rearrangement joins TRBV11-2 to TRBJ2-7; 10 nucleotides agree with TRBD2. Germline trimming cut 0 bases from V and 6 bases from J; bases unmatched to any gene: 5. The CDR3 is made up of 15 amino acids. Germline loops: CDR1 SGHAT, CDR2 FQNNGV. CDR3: CASSLDLGLAVEQYF. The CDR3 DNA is TGTGCCAGCAGCTTAGATCTAGGACTAGCGGTCGAGCAGTACTTC.

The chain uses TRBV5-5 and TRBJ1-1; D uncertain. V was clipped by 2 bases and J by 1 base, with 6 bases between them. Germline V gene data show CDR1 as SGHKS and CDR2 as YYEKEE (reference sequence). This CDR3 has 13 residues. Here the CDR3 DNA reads TGTGCCAGCAGCTTTTCGAGGAACACTGAAGCTTTCTTT. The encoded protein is CASSFSRNTEAFF.

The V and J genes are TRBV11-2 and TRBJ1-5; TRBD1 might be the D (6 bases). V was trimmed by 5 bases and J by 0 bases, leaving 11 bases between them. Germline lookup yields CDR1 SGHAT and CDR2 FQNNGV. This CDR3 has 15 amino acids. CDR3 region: CASSTGQFSNQPQHF. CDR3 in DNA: TGTGCCAGCAGCACCGGACAGTTTAGCAATCAGCCCCAGCATTTT. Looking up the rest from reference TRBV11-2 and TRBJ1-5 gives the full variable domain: EAGVAQSPRYKIIEKRQSVAFWCNPISGHATLYWYQQILGQGPKLLIQFQNNGVVDDSQLPKDRFSAERLKGVDSTLKIQPAKLEDSAVYLCASSTGQFSNQPQHFGDGTRLSIL.

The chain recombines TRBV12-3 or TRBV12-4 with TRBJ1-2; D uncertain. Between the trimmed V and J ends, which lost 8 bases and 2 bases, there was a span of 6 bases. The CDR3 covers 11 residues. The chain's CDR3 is CASRSNYGYTF. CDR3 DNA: TGTGCCAGCCGGTCCAACTATGGCTACACCTTC.

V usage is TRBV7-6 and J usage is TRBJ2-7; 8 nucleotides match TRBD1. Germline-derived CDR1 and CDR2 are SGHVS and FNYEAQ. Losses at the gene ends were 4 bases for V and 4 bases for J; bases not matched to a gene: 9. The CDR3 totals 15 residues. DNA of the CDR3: TGTGCCAGCAGCTCGTATGGGACAGGAGGATACGAGCAGTACTTC. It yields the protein CASSSYGTGGYEQYF.

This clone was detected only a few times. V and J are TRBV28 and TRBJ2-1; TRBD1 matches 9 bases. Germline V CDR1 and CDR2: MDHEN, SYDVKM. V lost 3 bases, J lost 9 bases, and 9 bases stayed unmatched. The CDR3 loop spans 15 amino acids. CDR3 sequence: CASSFGTGFMSEQFF. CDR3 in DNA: TGTGCCAGCAGTTTCGGGACAGGGTTTATGAGTGAGCAGTTCTTC. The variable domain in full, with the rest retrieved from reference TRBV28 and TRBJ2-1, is DVKVTQSSRYLVKRTGEKVFLECVQDMDHENMFWYRQDPGLGLRLIYFSYDVKMKEKGDIPEGYSVSREKKERFSLILESASTNQTSMYLCASSFGTGFMSEQFFGPGTRLTVL.

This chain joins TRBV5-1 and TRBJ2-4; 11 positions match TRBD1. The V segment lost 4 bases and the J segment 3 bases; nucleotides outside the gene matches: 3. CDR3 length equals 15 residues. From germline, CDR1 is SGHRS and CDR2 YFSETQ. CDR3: CASSGGQGDKNIQYF. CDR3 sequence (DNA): TGCGCCAGCAGCGGGGGACAGGGGGACAAAAACATTCAGTACTTC.

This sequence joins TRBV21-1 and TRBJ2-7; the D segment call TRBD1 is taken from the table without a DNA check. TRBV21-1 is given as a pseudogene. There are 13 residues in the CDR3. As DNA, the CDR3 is TGTGCCAGCGGGACAGGGGCTTCCTACGAGCAGTACTTC. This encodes CASGTGASYEQYF.